Presented here are 16 T cell receptor beta chains from one specimen sequenced in a study of identical twins. TCRdb itself ran the 5' RACE reads through MiXCR, one entry per CDR3 protein. Here the sample spans roughly 1.6 million distinct CDR3 sequences, about 32% being singletons. Material: cord blood. These receptors came from a newborn girl in good health.

The sample holds a few counts of this clonotype. The chain links TRBV5-1 to TRBJ2-7; perhaps TRBD1 as D (6 bases). The CDR3 has 13 amino acids. Germline CDR1 reads SGHRS; CDR2 reads YFSETQ. Trimming pared 3 bases from V and 3 bases from J, leaving 10 bases between. The CDR3: CASSSDSHYEQYF. The CDR3 bases are TGCGCCAGCAGCTCGGACAGTCACTACGAGCAGTACTTC. Combining the CDR3 with reference TRBV5-1 and TRBJ2-7 gives the whole variable domain KAGVTQTPRYLIKTRGQQVTLSCSPISGHRSVSWYQQTPGQGLQFLFEYFSETQRNKGNFPGRFSGRQFSNSRSEMNVSTLELGDSALYLCASSSDSHYEQYFGPGTRLTVT.

Comment on this clonotype: The conserved final phenylalanine or tryptophan is absent from the CDR3, which likely points to a read error. The chain joins TRBV2 to TRBJ2-7; tentatively, D is TRBD1 (5 bases). Matching the DNA end better, TRBJ2-5 makes the J call doubtful. In germline, CDR1 is SNHLY, CDR2 FYNNEI. The CDR3 has 13 amino acids. The CDR3, as DNA: TGTGCCAGCACCAGGGAACTTCAAGAGACCCAGTACTTA. Amino acids: CASTRELQETQYL.

The chain uses TRBV9 and TRBJ2-3; 14 bases align to TRBD2. The germline CDR1 and CDR2 sequences are SGDLS and YYNGEE. This CDR3 has 18 amino acids. V trimming: 4 bases; J trimming: 3 bases; junction bases outside the gene matches: 10. CDR3 in DNA: TGTGCCAGCAGCTCCCCGGGACTAGCGGGAGTGTCAACAGATACGCAGTATTTT. This gives the protein CASSSPGLAGVSTDTQYF.

Worth noting for this clonotype: Just one base apart from a much larger clone, this may be a read error. V usage is TRBV6-5 and J usage is TRBJ2-5; D may be TRBD1 (7 bases). CDR3 size: 15 residues. Germline V lookup: CDR1 MNHEY, CDR2 SVGAGI. The CDR3: CASSRQGGGQGTQYF. CDR3 bases: TGTGCCAGCAGCCGACAGGGAGGAGGACAAGGGACCCAGTACTTC.

This clonotype was counted only a few times. The chain joins TRBV21-1 to TRBJ1-6; the table calls TRBD1, which could not be checked here. TRBV21-1 is a pseudogene. The CDR3 loop spans 15 amino acids. The CDR3 is CASSKAGGMVSPLHF. In nucleotides, the CDR3 is TGTGCCAGCAGCAAAGCTGGGGGAATGGTGTCACCCCTCCACTTT.

This clonotype was found a few times. The chain combines TRBV12-5 with TRBJ2-1; D is perhaps TRBD1 or TRBD2 (5 bases each). CDR1 is LGHNT, CDR2 FRNRAP, per germline. V lost 2 bases, J lost 5 bases, and 7 bases lay in between. The CDR3 sequence is 13 residues long. The CDR3 protein is CASGLLGDNEQFF. The CDR3 DNA is TGTGCTAGTGGTTTGCTGGGGGACAATGAGCAGTTCTTC. The variable domain in full, with the rest retrieved from reference TRBV12-5 and TRBJ2-1, is DARVTQTPRHKVTEMGQEVTMRCQPILGHNTVFWYRQTMMQGLELLAYFRNRAPLDDSGMPKDRFSAEMPDATLATLKIQPSEPRDSAVYFCASGLLGDNEQFFGPGTRLTVL.

This clonotype was seen many times. CDR3 region: CASSLGDSLLTDTQYF. Here the CDR3 DNA reads TGTGCCAGCAGTTTAGGGGACAGTTTACTCACAGATACGCAGTATTTT. The chain has TRBV12-3 or TRBV12-4 and TRBJ2-3; TRBD1 agrees at 7 bases. The CDR3 is 16 residues long. Trimming removed 1 base from V and 2 bases from J; junction bases left unmatched: 6.

The sample holds a few counts of this clonotype. This chain joins TRBV5-1 and TRBJ1-5; possibly TRBD1 for D (5 bases). CDR3 size: 16 residues. Looked up from germline, CDR1 is SGHRS and CDR2 is YFSETQ. Trimming took off 2 bases at V and 2 bases at J, with 14 bases between the two ends. The CDR3 DNA sequence: TGCGCCAGCAGCTTCAGGGCCGCTGTGGGCAATCAGCCCCAGCATTTT. It yields the protein CASSFRAAVGNQPQHF.

The J gene is TRBJ2-5, the V gene TRBV7-9; no clear D. Trimming removed 5 bases from V and 7 bases from J, with 17 bases in between. Germline loops: CDR1 SEHNR, CDR2 FQNEAQ (reference sequence). This CDR3 spans 14 amino acids. CDR3 bases: TGTGCCAGCAGCCCCCTTAGAGTAGCATGGACCCAGTACTTC. Translation gives CASSPLRVAWTQYF.

The chain employs TRBV12-3 or TRBV12-4 and TRBJ1-2; TRBD1 might be the D (5 bases). V was cut by 0 bases and J by 4 bases, with 12 bases left in between. The length of the CDR3 is 15 residues. CDR3 protein: CASSLAGAGVYGYTF. CDR3 in DNA: TGTGCCAGCAGTTTAGCAGGGGCTGGGGTCTATGGCTACACCTTC.

The chain uses TRBV4-2 and TRBJ2-1, with 12 bases fitting TRBD2. Germline CDR1 reads LGHNA; CDR2 reads YNFKEQ. Trimming removed 5 bases from V and 8 bases from J; junction bases left unmatched: 7. The CDR3 is 15 amino acids. Here the CDR3 reads CASSSTSGGSDEQFF. In DNA, the CDR3 is TGTGCCAGCAGCTCCACTAGCGGGGGGAGCGATGAGCAGTTCTTC.

This clonotype was found a few times. The chain employs TRBV18 and TRBJ1-2; unclear D gene. The CDR3 has 13 amino acids. V was shortened by 1 base and J by 4 bases, with 7 bases between the two germline ends. Looked up from germline, CDR1 is KGHSH and CDR2 is LQKENI. DNA of the CDR3: TGTGCCAGCTCACCACGCCGTCCCTATGGCTACACCTTC. Its translation is CASSPRRPYGYTF.

V gene TRBV5-1 combines with J gene TRBJ2-5, with D possibly matching TRBD2 (5 bases). Trimming took 5 bases from V and 5 from J, leaving 16 bases between them. CDR3 size: 14 residues. Germline-derived CDR1 and CDR2 are SGHRS and YFSETQ. This CDR3 reads CASRGSLIEETQYF. The CDR3 DNA reads TGCGCCAGCAGAGGGAGCCTTATAGAGGAGACCCAGTACTTC.

This clonotype turned up a few times. The chain has TRBV29-1 and TRBJ2-5; the D gene is possibly TRBD2 (5 bases). CDR3 length equals 11 residues. The germline gives CDR1 SQVTM, CDR2 ANQGSEA. V shed 6 bases and J shed 2 bases, with 7 bases lying between them. Here the CDR3 reads CSVLGQETQYF. In DNA, the CDR3 is TGCAGCGTACTAGGACAAGAGACCCAGTACTTC. The full variable domain, rest sourced from reference TRBV29-1 and TRBJ2-5, is SAVISQKPSRDICQRGTSLTIQCQVDSQVTMMFWYRQQPGQSLTLIATANQGSEATYESGFVIDKFPISRPNLTFSTLTVSNMSPEDSSIYLCSVLGQETQYFGPGTRLLVL.

V usage is TRBV7-9 and J usage is TRBJ2-1; 12 bases are a match to TRBD2. Trimming cost V 5 bases and J 6 bases; bases outside gene matches: 5. In germline, CDR1 is SEHNR, CDR2 FQNEAQ (reference sequence). The CDR3 consists of 15 residues. The CDR3 bases are TGTGCCAGCAGCACACTAGCGGGGGGCATCAATGAGCAGTTCTTC. It is translated as CASSTLAGGINEQFF.

The chain recombines TRBV20-1 with TRBJ1-6, with D uncertain. The germline V gene encodes CDR1 DFQATT and CDR2 SNEGSKA (reference sequence). Trimming removed 2 bases from V and 2 bases from J, with 7 bases in between. The CDR3 loop spans 14 amino acids. In DNA, the CDR3 is TGCAGTGCTAGAAGCGGGGCCTATAATTCACCCCTCCACTTT. This gives the protein CSARSGAYNSPLHF.